This T cell receptor (beta chain) was recovered during a study of a mutant IDH1 vaccine in newly diagnosed glioma. The overall study: Standard pretreatment was either radiotherapy, temozolomide, or, for most, radiochemotherapy with temozolomide.

The table came from immunoSEQ multiplex PCR; TCRdb's copy has only in-frame clones and leaves some out. The sample shows over 35,000 clones, roughly 79% of them seen only once. The time point: week 23, last vaccination. Each dose of the vaccine consisted of 300 ug of mutant IDH1 20-mer peptide, with topical imiquimod. Germline trimming cut 0 bases from V and 6 bases from J; bases unmatched to any gene: 5. CDR3 length: 15 amino acids. Germline CDR1 SGHRS, CDR2 YFSETQ. For this clone: Its antigen is unknown.

This TCR was sampled from a man aged 40-50 years with glioma. Sequencing was performed on PBMCs, taken from a glioma patient whose treatment included an IDH1 peptide vaccine. The J gene is TRBJ2-1, the V gene TRBV5-1; TRBD1 agrees at 8 bases. CDR3 bases: TGCGCCAGCAGCTTGGCCGGTGACAGGGGCAATGAGCAGTTCTTC. Protein: CASSLAGDRGNEQFF.